The clone carrying this T cell receptor beta chain was counted ten times or more. Its antigen remains unidentified. This sample stems from a study of T cell repertoires in cytomegalovirus infection. Study overall: Public TCR beta signatures marked donors with CMV infection and the matching HLA.

Each CDR3 protein gets one entry after TCRdb re-called the reads with MiXCR. Altogether 45,000 to 60,000 distinct CDR3 sequences are present, 20% being singletons, with the ten largest covering roughly 67%. V gave up 2 bases and J gave up 1 base, with 9 bases separating them. Germline CDR1 and CDR2: LNHNV and YYDKDF (reference sequence). This CDR3 comprises 14 residues. The chain combines TRBV15 with TRBJ2-7; no clear D gene. The sequence was obtained from a human donor in good health (CMV status not recorded). Some clones in this sample may be carry-over from other donors' samples. The sample consisted of CD8+ T cells from cultured PBMCs, taken from culture after CMV antigen stimulation. The CDR3 region has the DNA TGTGCCACCAGCAGAAGAACAGAGTCCTACGAGCAGTACTTC. This encodes CATSRRTESYEQYF.